Listed below are T cell receptor beta chains from one sample, sequenced in a study of cytotoxic CD8 clonotypes in ibrutinib-treated CLL. TCRdb's table, derived via immunoSEQ multiplex PCR, lists solely in-frame clones and lacks some. The repertoire holds around 310,000 clones, almost 80% seen once, with over 5% in the top ten. Specimen: PBMCs, collected before ibrutinib treatment. The receptors were sampled from a human donor with chronic lymphocytic leukemia. Each CDR3 is given with its conserved first and last residue. A D gene is named only where the DNA matches it firmly. The size field is filled for only some rows; it gives once, few, many or a size class.

J: TRBJ2-7; D: TRBD2; size: NA; V: TRBV19; DNA: TGTGCCAGTAGTGTGGCTGGGACTAGCGGGATATACGAGCAGTACTTC; CDR3: CASSVAGTSGIYEQYF
J: TRBJ2-7; D: NA; size: NA; V: TRBV7-3; DNA: TGTGCCAGCAGCCTTTCCGGACAGTCCTACGAGCAGTACTTC; CDR3: CASSLSGQSYEQYF
J: TRBJ2-3; D: TRBD2; size: NA; V: TRBV7-3; DNA: TGTGCCAGCAGCTTAATTCGGGGTAGCGGGAGTAGTATGGGCACAGATACGCAGTATTTT; CDR3: CASSLIRGSGSSMGTDTQYF
J: TRBJ1-2; D: NA; size: NA; V: TRBV9; DNA: TGTGCCAGCAGCGGACAGGCGCTCTATGGCTACACCTTC; CDR3: CASSGQALYGYTF
J: TRBJ2-7; D: TRBD1; size: NA; V: TRBV19; DNA: TGTGCCAGTAGTATACAGGGACAGGACAGCTCCTACGAGCAGTACTTC; CDR3: CASSIQGQDSSYEQYF
J: TRBJ1-2; D: NA; size: NA; V: TRBV6-6; DNA: TGTGCCAGCAGGGTCTATAACTACTATGGCTACACCTTC; CDR3: CASRVYNYYGYTF
J: TRBJ2-1; D: TRBD2; size: NA; V: TRBV4-1; DNA: TGCGCCAGCAGCCAAGGCGCTAGCGGAGCCTCCTACAATGAGCAGTTCTTC; CDR3: CASSQGASGASYNEQFF
J: TRBJ2-5; D: TRBD2; size: NA; V: TRBV10-3; DNA: TGTGCCATCATGCCCCCCCAAATGGGACTAGCGGATTCAGGGGCCCAAGAGACCCAGTACTTC; CDR3: CAIMPPQMGLADSGAQETQYF
J: TRBJ1-5; D: NA; size: once; V: TRBV18; DNA: TGTGCCAGCTCTCTTAGCGGGACTCAGCCCCAGCATTTT; CDR3: CASSLSGTQPQHF
J: TRBJ2-1; D: NA; size: NA; V: TRBV27; DNA: TGTGCCAGCAGACCCGGGAACCCTCACAATGAGCAGTTCTTC; CDR3: CASRPGNPHNEQFF
J: TRBJ2-3; D: NA; size: NA; V: TRBV9; DNA: TGTGCCAGCAGCGTAGATGGACTTCCCACAGATACGCAGTATTTT; CDR3: CASSVDGLPTDTQYF
J: TRBJ2-2; D: TRBD1; size: NA; V: TRBV4-3; DNA: TGCGCCAGCAGCCAAAGATCTGCTTCGACCAGGGGGAGTAAGAACACCGGGGAGCTGTTTTTT; CDR3: CASSQRSASTRGSKNTGELFF
J: TRBJ1-1; D: NA; size: NA; V: TRBV11-1; DNA: TGTGCCAGCAGGCCCGCAGGGCTTCCGAACACTGAAGCTTTCTTT; CDR3: CASRPAGLPNTEAFF
J: TRBJ1-2; D: NA; size: once; V: TRBV18; DNA: TGTGCCAGCTCACCATTGCAGCGAAACTATGGCTACACCTTC; CDR3: CASSPLQRNYGYTF
J: TRBJ2-1; D: TRBD2; size: NA; V: TRBV11-2; DNA: TGTGCCAGCAGCACAACTAGCGGGAACTACAATGAGCAGTTCTTC; CDR3: CASSTTSGNYNEQFF
J: TRBJ2-7; D: TRBD1; size: NA; V: TRBV15; DNA: TGTGCCACCAGTACCGGGACAGGGGACGTCCTTACCTACGAGCAGTACTTC; CDR3: CATSTGTGDVLTYEQYF
J: TRBJ2-5; D: TRBD1; size: NA; V: TRBV19; DNA: TGTGCCAGTAGTATGGGACAGAGTTTTCAAGAGACCCAGTACTTC; CDR3: CASSMGQSFQETQYF
J: TRBJ2-7; D: TRBD1; size: NA; V: TRBV7-6; DNA: TGTGCCAGCAGCCCACGACAGGGTAGGGGGTACTTC; CDR3: CASSPRQGRGYF
J: TRBJ2-3; D: TRBD1; size: NA; V: TRBV30; DNA: TGTGCCTGGAGTGCTCTGACAGGGGATACGCAGTATTTT; CDR3: CAWSALTGDTQYF
J: TRBJ2-5; D: TRBD1; size: NA; V: TRBV5-1; DNA: TGCGCCAGCAGCTTGGCCGTAGTAGCAGGGGGCGAAGAGACCCAGTACTTC; CDR3: CASSLAVVAGGEETQYF
J: TRBJ1-5; D: NA; size: NA; V: TRBV5-1; DNA: TGCGCCAGCAGCACGGGGCCAAATCAGCCCCAGCATTTT; CDR3: CASSTGPNQPQHF
J: TRBJ2-7; D: TRBD2; size: NA; V: TRBV5-1; DNA: TGCGCCAGCAGCTCCGGGAGGTTGGGCGAGCAGTACTTC; CDR3: CASSSGRLGEQYF
J: TRBJ2-5; D: TRBD2; size: NA; V: TRBV11-3; DNA: TGTGCCAGCAGCCGGACTAGCGGGATTCAAGAGACCCAGTACTTC; CDR3: CASSRTSGIQETQYF
J: TRBJ2-2; D: TRBD1; size: NA; V: TRBV5-1; DNA: TGCGCCAGCAGCGGGACAGGGGCCACCGGGGAGCTGTTTTTT; CDR3: CASSGTGATGELFF
J: TRBJ1-4; D: TRBD1; size: NA; V: TRBV18; DNA: TGTGCCAGCTCGAGGGACAGATCCCTTGACGAAAAACTGTTTTTT; CDR3: CASSRDRSLDEKLFF
J: TRBJ2-3; D: NA; size: few; V: TRBV6-1; DNA: TGTGCCAGCAGTGAAACCCCGACTAGCACAGATACGCAGTATTTT; CDR3: CASSETPTSTDTQYF
J: TRBJ1-5; D: NA; size: NA; V: TRBV7-2; DNA: TGTGCCAGCAGCTTAGGTGGGGGTTGGTGGCAGCCCCAGCATTTT; CDR3: CASSLGGGWWQPQHF
J: TRBJ2-1; D: TRBD2; size: NA; V: TRBV4-1; DNA: TGCGCCAGCAGCCAATTTTTTGGTGCTAGCGGGCTCTCGGACTACAATGAGCAGTTCTTC; CDR3: CASSQFFGASGLSDYNEQFF
J: TRBJ2-1; D: TRBD1; size: NA; V: TRBV28; DNA: TGTGCCAGCAGTGTCCCGGGACAGGAGACTGAGCAGTTCTTC; CDR3: CASSVPGQETEQFF